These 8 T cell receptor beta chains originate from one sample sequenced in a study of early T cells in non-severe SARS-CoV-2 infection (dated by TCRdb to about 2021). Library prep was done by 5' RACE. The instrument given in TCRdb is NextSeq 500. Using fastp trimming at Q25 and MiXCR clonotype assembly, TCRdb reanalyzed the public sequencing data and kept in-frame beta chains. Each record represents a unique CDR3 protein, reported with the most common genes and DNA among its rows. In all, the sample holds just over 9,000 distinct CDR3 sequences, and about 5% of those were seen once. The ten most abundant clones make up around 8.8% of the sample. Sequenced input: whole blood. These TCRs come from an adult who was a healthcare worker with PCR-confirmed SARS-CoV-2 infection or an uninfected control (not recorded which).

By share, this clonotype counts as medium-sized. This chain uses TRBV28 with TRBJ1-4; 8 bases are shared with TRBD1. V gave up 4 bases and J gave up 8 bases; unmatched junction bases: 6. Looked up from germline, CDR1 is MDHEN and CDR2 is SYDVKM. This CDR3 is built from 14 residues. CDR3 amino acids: CASSSQGAGEKLFF. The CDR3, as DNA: TGTGCCAGCAGTTCCCAGGGGGCGGGCGAAAAACTGTTTTTT. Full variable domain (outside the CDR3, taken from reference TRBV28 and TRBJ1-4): DVKVTQSSRYLVKRTGEKVFLECVQDMDHENMFWYRQDPGLGLRLIYFSYDVKMKEKGDIPEGYSVSREKKERFSLILESASTNQTSMYLCASSSQGAGEKLFFGSGTQLSVL.

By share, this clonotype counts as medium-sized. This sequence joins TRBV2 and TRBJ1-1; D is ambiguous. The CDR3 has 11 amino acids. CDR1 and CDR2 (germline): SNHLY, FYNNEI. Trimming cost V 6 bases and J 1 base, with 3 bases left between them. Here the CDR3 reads CASRRNTEAFF. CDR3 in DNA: TGTGCCAGCAGAAGGAACACTGAAGCTTTCTTT.

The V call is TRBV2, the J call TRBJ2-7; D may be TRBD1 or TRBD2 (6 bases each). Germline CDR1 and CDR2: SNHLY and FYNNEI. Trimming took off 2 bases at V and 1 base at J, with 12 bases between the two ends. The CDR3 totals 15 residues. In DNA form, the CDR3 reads TGTGCCAGCAGTGAACCGGGGGCCTTTTCCTACGAGCAGTACGTC. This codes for CASSEPGAFSYEQYV.

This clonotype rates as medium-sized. DNA of the CDR3: TGTGCCAGCAGCTTGGGGAGGCACGAGCAGTACGTC. Protein: CASSLGRHEQYV. This chain connects TRBV5-5 to TRBJ2-7; tentative D call: TRBD2 (5 bases). Trimming took 0 bases from V and 5 from J, leaving 6 bases between them. The CDR3 is 12 amino acids. Per germline, CDR1 SGHKS and CDR2 YYEKEE (reference sequence).

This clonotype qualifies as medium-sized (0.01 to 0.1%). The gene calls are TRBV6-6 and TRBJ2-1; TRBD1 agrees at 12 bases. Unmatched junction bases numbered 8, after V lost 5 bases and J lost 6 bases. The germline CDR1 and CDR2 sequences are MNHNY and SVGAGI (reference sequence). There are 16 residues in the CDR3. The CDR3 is CASSPLGTGGGNEQFF. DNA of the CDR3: TGTGCCAGCAGTCCTTTGGGGACAGGGGGCGGCAATGAGCAGTTCTTC.

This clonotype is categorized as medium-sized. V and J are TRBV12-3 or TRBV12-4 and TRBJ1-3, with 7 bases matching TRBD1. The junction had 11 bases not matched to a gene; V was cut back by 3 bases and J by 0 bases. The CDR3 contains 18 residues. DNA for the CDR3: TGTGCCAGCAGTTTGATTAAAGGGGGCTACTACTCTGGAAACACCATATATTTT. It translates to CASSLIKGGYYSGNTIYF.

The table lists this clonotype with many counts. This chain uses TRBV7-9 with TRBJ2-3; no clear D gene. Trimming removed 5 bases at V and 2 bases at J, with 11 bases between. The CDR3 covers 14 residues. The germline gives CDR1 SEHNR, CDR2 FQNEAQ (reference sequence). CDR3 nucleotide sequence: TGTGCCAGCAGCCCGACGACTGCCACAGATACGCAGTATTTT. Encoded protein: CASSPTTATDTQYF.

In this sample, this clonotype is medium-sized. The CDR3 loop reads CASSYEGVFRGYTF. DNA for the CDR3: TGTGCCAGCAGTTACGAGGGGGTTTTCAGAGGCTACACCTTC. This chain joins TRBV6-6 and TRBJ1-2, with D possibly matching TRBD1 (6 bases). CDR3 length equals 14 residues. Germline-derived CDR1 and CDR2 are MNHNY and SVGAGI (reference sequence). The ends were cut back, 2 bases at V and 8 bases at J, with 15 bases in the middle.